This entry lists 9 T cell receptor beta chains sequenced from one sample in a study of T cell responses to AZD1222 COVID-19 vaccine. Assay used: immunoSEQ multiplex PCR; TCRdb lists only in-frame clones, some missing. The data hold 95,000 to 150,000 clones, with around 91% observed a single time. This sample comprised peripheral blood, obtained on day 0 of MenACWY control vaccination. All receptors derive from an adult in good health.

The chain uses TRBV5-4 and TRBJ1-2; TRBD1 matches 7 bases. Germline values: CDR1 SGHNT, CDR2 YYREEE (reference sequence). V trimming: 3 bases; J trimming: 3 bases; junction bases outside the gene matches: 5. The CDR3 length is 14 residues. CDR3 in DNA: TGTGCCAGCAGCTACGCCGGGACAGACTATGGCTACACCTTC. Protein sequence: CASSYAGTDYGYTF.

The rearrangement links TRBV28 to TRBJ1-5; TRBD1 aligns across 7 bases. This CDR3 has 14 amino acids. V was pared by 5 bases and J by 7 bases, with 8 bases of the junction left unmatched. CDR1 MDHEN and CDR2 SYDVKM come from the germline V gene. The CDR3 reads CASSPGQDRQPQHF. The CDR3 nucleotides read TGTGCCAGCAGTCCCGGACAGGATCGCCAGCCCCAGCATTTT.

V gene TRBV7-9 combines with J gene TRBJ1-4; the D gene is possibly TRBD1 (6 bases). Germline lookup yields CDR1 SEHNR and CDR2 FQNEAQ (reference sequence). The CDR3 spans 16 residues. Trimming cost V 5 bases and J 5 bases, with 18 bases left between them. The DNA for the CDR3 is TGTGCCAGCAGCCAGATACAGGGTGGAAAGAATGAAAAACTGTTTTTT. It translates to CASSQIQGGKNEKLFF.

The rearrangement links TRBV25-1 to TRBJ2-7; D ambiguous. The V gene's germline CDR1 is MGHDK and CDR2 SYGVNS. This CDR3 spans 11 amino acids. The V end was cut by 10 bases, the J end by 6 bases, with 13 bases between. The CDR3 loop reads CATSPSREQYF. The DNA for the CDR3 is TGTGCCACCTCGCCTTCTCGCGAGCAGTACTTC.

The chain links TRBV15 to TRBJ1-5; D is unresolved. Per the germline V gene, CDR1 is LNHNV and CDR2 is YYDKDF (reference sequence). This CDR3 comprises 14 residues. Trimming took off 5 bases at V and 9 bases at J, with 17 bases between the two ends. The CDR3 DNA sequence: TGTGCCACCAGCGAAATGACCCAGAGTGGGCCCCAGCATTTT. Encoded protein: CATSEMTQSGPQHF.

The chain uses TRBV11-3 and TRBJ2-4, with 9 bases identical to TRBD2. V lost 5 bases and J lost 4; bases outside the gene matches: 3. Germline loops: CDR1 SGHNT, CDR2 YENEEA. The CDR3 has 14 residues. The CDR3, as DNA: TGTGCCAGCAGCAAAGGACTAGCGAAAAACATTCAGTACTTC. Translation: CASSKGLAKNIQYF.

The chain carries TRBV18 and TRBJ1-1; tentatively, D is TRBD1 (6 bases). The germline V and J ends were trimmed by 3 bases and 10 bases, with 15 bases remaining between them. Germline V lookup: CDR1 KGHSH, CDR2 LQKENI. This CDR3 is 13 amino acids long. This CDR3 reads CASSPEAGARAFF. The DNA for the CDR3 is TGTGCCAGCTCACCCGAGGCGGGGGCGAGAGCTTTCTTT.

The chain uses TRBV2 and TRBJ1-4; the D is unclear. Trimming left V 8 bases short and J 8 bases short, with 15 bases between. The CDR3 has 13 amino acids. Per the germline V gene, CDR1 is SNHLY and CDR2 is FYNNEI. CDR3 amino acids: CASSSPDGEKLFF. In DNA form, the CDR3 reads TGTGCCAGCTCATCCCCGGACGGGGAAAAACTGTTTTTT.

This clone qualifies as medium-sized. V and J are TRBV24-1 and TRBJ2-7, with 9 bases fitting TRBD1. From germline, CDR1 is KGHDR and CDR2 SFDVKD. Losses at the gene ends were 4 bases for V and 3 bases for J; bases not matched to a gene: 12. This CDR3 spans 17 amino acids. CDR3 sequence reads: CATSDPPLGQGSYEQYV. The CDR3 nucleotides read TGTGCCACCAGTGACCCCCCGTTGGGACAGGGAAGCTACGAGCAGTACGTC.